The clone carrying this T cell receptor beta chain came up once. V was pared by 2 bases and J by 2 bases, with 2 bases of the junction left unmatched. The CDR3 loop spans 15 amino acids. The germline gives CDR1 SEHNR, CDR2 FQNEAQ (reference sequence). Indicated time point: cycle 4 day 1 (C4D1), after 6 weeks of nivolumab. Autologous stem cell transplantation was followed by relapse in every patient, and brentuximab vedotin exposure varied. By magnetic negative selection, CD4+ T cells were purified from thawed PBMCs. The data were taken from a study of PD-1 blockade in classical Hodgkin lymphoma. Using immunoSEQ multiplex PCR, the repertoire was profiled, and TCRdb retains in-frame clones only, with some absent. The data contain about 28,000 clones, less than 85% of them singletons.

The V gene is TRBV7-9, the J gene TRBJ1-3; 8 bases are a match to TRBD1. Specimen: CD4+ T cells from blood, collected before the fourth cycle of nivolumab. This receptor was identified in a human donor with classical Hodgkin lymphoma. CDR3 protein: CASSLWTGTGNTIYF. The CDR3 coding sequence is TGTGCCAGCAGCTTATGGACAGGGACTGGAAACACCATATATTTT.